The table lists the clone carrying this TCR beta chain with many counts. Antigen: not known. Beta-chain TCR CDR3 regions were amplified from RNA transcripts. The authors performed first-round RT-PCR with HTBI primers and then a second-round multiplex PCR. From the multiplex PCR reads, TCRdb called clonotypes with MiXCR, one entry per CDR3 protein. The data show a few hundred thousand distinct CDR3 sequences, approximately 35% seen once. This specimen comes from a study of Graves' ophthalmopathy and Graves' hyperthyroidism. General study findings and limits: Ophthalmopathy progression cases were predicted by the model with 60% to 71% sensitivity and roughly 72% specificity. Most thyroid clonotypes with frequency above 0.001 were detected in blood too.

The clonotype comes from an adult man with Graves' hyperthyroidism. Sequencing was performed on peripheral blood or thyroid tissue (not recorded which).

The CDR3 reads CSARGALRAFF. The CDR3, as DNA: TGCAGTGCTAGGGGAGCCTTGAGGGCTTTCTTT. The chain couples TRBV20-1 to TRBJ1-1; D call uncertain. The V gene lost 3 bases and the J gene lost 11 bases, with 13 bases spanning the gap. The CDR3 totals 11 residues. The germline V gene has CDR1 DFQATT and CDR2 SNEGSKA (reference sequence).